The sequence of this T cell receptor (beta chain) was determined in a study of cytomegalovirus exposure and HLA in healthy donors. V lost 5 bases, J lost 8 bases, and 24 bases lay in between. CDR3 length: 16 residues. CDR1 is KGHSH and CDR2 is LQKENI in the germline V gene. Vbeta (60) and Jbeta (13) primers were used in the PCR. Some clones are missing from TCRdb's copy, which holds only in-frame ones; the method was immunoSEQ multiplex PCR. The sample includes 90,000 to 150,000 clones, roughly four fifths seen only once; the top ten take 15% to 20%. This receptor was identified in a man between 45 and 60 years old in good health and CMV-seropositive. The V gene is TRBV18, the J gene TRBJ1-2; D may be TRBD1 (6 bases). The sequencing input was PBMCs. The CDR3 spells CASSDTLAGAPRGYTF. CDR3 DNA: TGTGCCAGCTCAGACACTTTGGCAGGGGCACCGAGAGGCTACACCTTC.